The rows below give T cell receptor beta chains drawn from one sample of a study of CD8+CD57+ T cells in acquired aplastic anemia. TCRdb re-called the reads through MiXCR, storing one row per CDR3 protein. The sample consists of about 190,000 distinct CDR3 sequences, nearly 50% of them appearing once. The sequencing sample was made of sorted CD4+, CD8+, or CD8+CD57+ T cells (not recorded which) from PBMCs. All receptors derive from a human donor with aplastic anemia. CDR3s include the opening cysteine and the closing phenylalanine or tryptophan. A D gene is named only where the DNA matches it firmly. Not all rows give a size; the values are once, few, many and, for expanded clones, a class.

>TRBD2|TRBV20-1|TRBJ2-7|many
CSARVTSAQYPYEQYF
TGCAGTGCTAGAGTGACTAGCGCCCAATACCCCTACGAGCAGTACTTC
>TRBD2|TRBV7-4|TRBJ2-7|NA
CASSKGLAGSLGYEQYF
TGTGCCAGCAGCAAGGGACTAGCGGGGAGCCTAGGGTACGAGCAGTACTTC
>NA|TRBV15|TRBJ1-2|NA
CATSGGGVGSNYGYTF
TGTGCCACCAGCGGAGGGGGGGTCGGGAGTAACTATGGCTACACCTTC
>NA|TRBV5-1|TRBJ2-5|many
CASSLNGWRETQYF
TGCGCCAGCAGCTTGAACGGGTGGCGGGAGACCCAGTACTTC
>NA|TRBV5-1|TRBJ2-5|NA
CASSLYLSQETQYF
TGCGCCAGCAGCCTCTACCTGAGCCAAGAGACCCAGTACTTC
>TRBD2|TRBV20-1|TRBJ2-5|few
CSAPVSGSGQETQYF
TGCAGTGCTCCCGTGAGCGGGAGTGGTCAAGAGACCCAGTACTTC
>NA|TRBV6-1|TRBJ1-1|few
CASSGRGRLTEAFF
TGTGCCAGCAGTGGAAGGGGAAGGCTAACTGAAGCTTTCTTT
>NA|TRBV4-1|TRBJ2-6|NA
CASSHPKSGFNSGANVLTF
TGCGCCAGCAGCCACCCAAAGTCAGGGTTCAACTCTGGGGCCAACGTCCTGACTTTC
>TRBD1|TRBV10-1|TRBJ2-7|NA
CASKLGTGPYEQYF
TGCGCCAGCAAACTGGGGACAGGGCCCTACGAGCAGTACTTC
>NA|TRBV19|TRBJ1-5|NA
CASSIVGLNDQPQHF
TGTGCCAGTAGTATAGTCGGACTTAACGACCAGCCCCAGCATTTT
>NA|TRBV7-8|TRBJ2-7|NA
CASSLYRFSYEQYF
TGTGCCAGCAGCCTTTACAGATTCTCCTACGAGCAGTACTTC
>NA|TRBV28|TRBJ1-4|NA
CASSSSGHLKEKLFF
TGTGCCAGCAGCTCATCTGGACACCTTAAGGAAAAACTGTTTTTT
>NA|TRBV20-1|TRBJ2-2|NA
CSARPHTGELFF
TGCAGTGCTAGACCCCACACCGGGGAGCTGTTTTTT
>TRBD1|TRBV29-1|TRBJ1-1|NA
CSVLTGIEAFF
TGCAGCGTGTTGACAGGGATTGAAGCTTTCTTT
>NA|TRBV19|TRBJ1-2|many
CASSPPRARSNYGYTF
TGTGCCAGTAGTCCCCCGAGGGCACGTTCTAACTATGGCTACACCTTC
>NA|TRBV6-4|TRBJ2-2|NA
CASSYDSTGELFF
TGTGCCAGCAGTTATGACTCCACCGGGGAGCTGTTTTTT
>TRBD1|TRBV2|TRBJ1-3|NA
CASSDDRGRGNTIYF
TGTGCCAGCAGTGATGACAGGGGACGCGGAAACACCATATATTTT
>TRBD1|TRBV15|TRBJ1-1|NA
CASSPGTVREAFF
TGCGCCAGCAGCCCCGGGACAGTAAGAGAAGCTTTCTTT
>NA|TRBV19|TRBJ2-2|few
CASSDRTGELFF
TGTGCCAGTAGCGACAGGACCGGGGAGCTGTTTTTT
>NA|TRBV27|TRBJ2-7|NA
CASSFVYGAYEQYF
TGTGCCAGCAGTTTCGTGTACGGAGCCTACGAGCAGTACTTC
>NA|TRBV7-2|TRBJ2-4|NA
CASSLVGGNIQYF
TGTGCCAGCAGCTTAGTGGGGGGAAACATTCAGTACTTC
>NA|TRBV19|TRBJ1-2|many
CASSIAGPGPGNGYTF
TGTGCCAGTAGTATAGCTGGACCGGGGCCGGGGAATGGCTACACCTTC
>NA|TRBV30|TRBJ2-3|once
CAWSRKTDTQYF
TGTGCCTGGAGTAGGAAAACAGATACGCAGTATTTT
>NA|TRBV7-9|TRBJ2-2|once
CASKPSAANTGELFF
TGTGCCAGCAAACCTAGCGCCGCGAACACCGGGGAGCTGTTTTTT
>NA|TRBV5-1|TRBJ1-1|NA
CASSRMNAEVFF
TGCGCCAGCAGCCGGATGAACGCTGAAGTTTTCTTT
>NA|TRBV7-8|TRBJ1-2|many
CASSLTPGLSYGYTF
TGTGCCAGCAGCCTAACCCCGGGCCTAAGCTATGGCTACACCTTC